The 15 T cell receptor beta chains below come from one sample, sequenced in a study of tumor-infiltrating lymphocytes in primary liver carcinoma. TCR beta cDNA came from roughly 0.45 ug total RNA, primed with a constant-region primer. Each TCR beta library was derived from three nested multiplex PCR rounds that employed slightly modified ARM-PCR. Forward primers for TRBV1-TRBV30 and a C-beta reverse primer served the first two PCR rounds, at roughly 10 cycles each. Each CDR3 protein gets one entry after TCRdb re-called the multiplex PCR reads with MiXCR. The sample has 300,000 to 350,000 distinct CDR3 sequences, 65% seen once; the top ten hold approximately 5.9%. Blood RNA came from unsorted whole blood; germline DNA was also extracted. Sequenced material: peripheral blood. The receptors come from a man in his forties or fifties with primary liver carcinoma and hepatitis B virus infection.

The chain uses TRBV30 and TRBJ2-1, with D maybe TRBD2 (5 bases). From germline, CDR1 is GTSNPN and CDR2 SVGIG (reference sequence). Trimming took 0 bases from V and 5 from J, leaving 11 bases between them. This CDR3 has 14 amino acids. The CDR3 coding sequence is TGTGCCTGGAGTGTAGGTCGGGGTCACAATGAGCAGTTCTTC. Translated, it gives CAWSVGRGHNEQFF.

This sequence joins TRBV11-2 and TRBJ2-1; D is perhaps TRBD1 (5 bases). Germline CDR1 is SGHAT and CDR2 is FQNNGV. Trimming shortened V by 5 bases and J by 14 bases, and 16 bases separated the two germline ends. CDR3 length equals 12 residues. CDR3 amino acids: CASSIDRSTEFF. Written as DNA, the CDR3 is TGTGCCAGCAGCATCGACAGATCCACAGAGTTCTTC.

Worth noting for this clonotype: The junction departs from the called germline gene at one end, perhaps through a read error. CDR3: CSIGDGHSGANVLTF. DNA of the CDR3: TGCAGCATTGGGGACGGGCACTCTGGTGCCAACGTCCTGACTTTC. V usage is TRBV29-1 and J usage is TRBJ2-6, with D perhaps given as TRBD1 or TRBD2 (5 bases each). CDR1 SQVTM and CDR2 ANQGSEA come from the germline V gene. The CDR3 length is 15 residues.

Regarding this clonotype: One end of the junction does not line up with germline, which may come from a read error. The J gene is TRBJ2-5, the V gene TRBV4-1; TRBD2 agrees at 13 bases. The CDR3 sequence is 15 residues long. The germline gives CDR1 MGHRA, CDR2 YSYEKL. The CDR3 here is CVSSLGLAGQETQYF. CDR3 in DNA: TGCGTCAGCAGCCTGGGACTAGCGGGACAAGAGACCCAGTACTTC.

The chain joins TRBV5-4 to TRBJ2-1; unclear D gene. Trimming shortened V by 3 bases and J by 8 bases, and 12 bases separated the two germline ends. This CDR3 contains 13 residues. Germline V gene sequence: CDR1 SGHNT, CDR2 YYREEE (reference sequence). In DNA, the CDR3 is TGTGCCAGCAGCTCGTGTGGGTCAGATGAGCAGTTCTTC. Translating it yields CASSSCGSDEQFF.

The CDR3 nucleotides are TGTGCCAGCAGTTTAGGAGGGCTAGTGGGACGGTTCTTC. Translated: CASSLGGLVGRFF. The V call is TRBV12-3 or TRBV12-4, the J call TRBJ2-1; D possibly matches TRBD1 or TRBD2 (5 bases each). There are 13 residues in the CDR3. Trimming took 1 base from V and 15 from J, leaving 16 bases between them.

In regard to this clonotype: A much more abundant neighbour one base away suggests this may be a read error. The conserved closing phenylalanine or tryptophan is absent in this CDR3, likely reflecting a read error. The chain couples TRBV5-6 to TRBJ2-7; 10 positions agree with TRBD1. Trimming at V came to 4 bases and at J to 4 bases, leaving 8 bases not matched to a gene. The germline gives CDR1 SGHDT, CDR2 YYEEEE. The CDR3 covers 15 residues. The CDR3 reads CASSKKGTGVYEQYS. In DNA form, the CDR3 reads TGTGCCAGCAGCAAAAAGGGGACAGGGGTGTACGAGCAGTACTCC.

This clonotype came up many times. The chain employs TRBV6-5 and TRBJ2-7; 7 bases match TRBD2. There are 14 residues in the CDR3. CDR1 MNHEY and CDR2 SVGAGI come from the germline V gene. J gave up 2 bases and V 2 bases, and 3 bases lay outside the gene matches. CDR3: CASSYAGVAYEQYF. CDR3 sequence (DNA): TGTGCCAGCAGTTACGCGGGGGTAGCCTACGAGCAGTACTTC.

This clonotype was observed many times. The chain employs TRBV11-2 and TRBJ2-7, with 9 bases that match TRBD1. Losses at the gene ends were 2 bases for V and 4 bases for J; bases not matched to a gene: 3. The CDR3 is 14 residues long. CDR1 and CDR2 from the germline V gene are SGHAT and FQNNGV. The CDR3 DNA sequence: TGTGCCAGCAGCTTACCGGGACAGGGTTACGAGCAGTACTTC. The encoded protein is CASSLPGQGYEQYF. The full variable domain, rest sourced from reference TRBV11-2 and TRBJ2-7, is EAGVAQSPRYKIIEKRQSVAFWCNPISGHATLYWYQQILGQGPKLLIQFQNNGVVDDSQLPKDRFSAERLKGVDSTLKIQPAKLEDSAVYLCASSLPGQGYEQYFGPGTRLTVT.

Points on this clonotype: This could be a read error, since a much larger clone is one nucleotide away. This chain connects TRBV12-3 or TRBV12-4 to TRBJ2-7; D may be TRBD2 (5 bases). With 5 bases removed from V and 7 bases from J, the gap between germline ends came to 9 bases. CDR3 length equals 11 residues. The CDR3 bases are TGTGCCAGCAGTGCGGGTAATGAGCAGTACTTC. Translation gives CASSAGNEQYF.

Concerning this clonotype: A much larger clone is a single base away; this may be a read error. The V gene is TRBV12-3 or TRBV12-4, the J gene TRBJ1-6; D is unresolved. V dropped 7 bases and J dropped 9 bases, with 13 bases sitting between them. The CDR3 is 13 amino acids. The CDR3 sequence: CASIQTGFSPLHF. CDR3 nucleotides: TGTGCCAGCATCCAAACGGGGTTTTCACCCCTCCACTTT.

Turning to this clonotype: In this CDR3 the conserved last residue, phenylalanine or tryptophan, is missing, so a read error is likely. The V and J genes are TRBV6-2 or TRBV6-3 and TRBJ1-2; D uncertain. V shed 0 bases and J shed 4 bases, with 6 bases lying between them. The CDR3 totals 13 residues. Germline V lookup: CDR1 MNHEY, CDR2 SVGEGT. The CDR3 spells CASSYSEGYGYTI. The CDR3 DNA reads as TGTGCCAGCAGTTACTCAGAGGGCTATGGCTACACCATC.

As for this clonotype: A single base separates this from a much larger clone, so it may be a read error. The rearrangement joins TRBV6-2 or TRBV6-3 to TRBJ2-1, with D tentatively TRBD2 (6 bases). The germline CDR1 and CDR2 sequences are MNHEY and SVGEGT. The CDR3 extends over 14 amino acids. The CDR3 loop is CASSNRDWSNERFF. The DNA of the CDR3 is TGTGCCAGCAGTAACCGGGACTGGAGCAATGAGCGGTTCTTC.

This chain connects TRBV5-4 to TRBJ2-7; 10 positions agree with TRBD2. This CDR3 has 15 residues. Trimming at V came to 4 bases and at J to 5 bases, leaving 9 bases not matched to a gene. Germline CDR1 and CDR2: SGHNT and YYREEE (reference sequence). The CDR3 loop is CASSPGLAEGDEQYF. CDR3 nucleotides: TGTGCCAGCAGCCCCGGACTAGCGGAGGGGGACGAGCAGTACTTC.

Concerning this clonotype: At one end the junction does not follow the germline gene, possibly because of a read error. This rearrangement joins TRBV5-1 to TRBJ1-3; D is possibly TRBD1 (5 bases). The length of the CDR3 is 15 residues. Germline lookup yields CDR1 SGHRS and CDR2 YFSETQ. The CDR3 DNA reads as TGCGCCAACAGCGGGGGACTTAGCTCTGGAAACACCATATATTTT. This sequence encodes CANSGGLSSGNTIYF.